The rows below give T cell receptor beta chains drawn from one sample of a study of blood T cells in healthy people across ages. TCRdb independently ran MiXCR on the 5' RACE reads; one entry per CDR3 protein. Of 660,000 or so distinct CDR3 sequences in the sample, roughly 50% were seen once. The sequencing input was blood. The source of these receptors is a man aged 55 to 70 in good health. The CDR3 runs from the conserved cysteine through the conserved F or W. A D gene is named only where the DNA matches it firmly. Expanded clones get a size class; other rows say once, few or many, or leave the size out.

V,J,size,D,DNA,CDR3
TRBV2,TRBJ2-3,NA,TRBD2,TGTGCCAGCACCCGGGCTGCGGGGGGCACAGATACGCAGTATTTT,CASTRAAGGTDTQYF
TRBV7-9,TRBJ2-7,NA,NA,TGTGCCGGCAGCCCCGGGGACGGAGGCTACGAGCAGTACTTC,CAGSPGDGGYEQYF
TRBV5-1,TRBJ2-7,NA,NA,TGCGCCAGCAGCAGCAGGGTAGGCGAGCAGTACTTC,CASSSRVGEQYF
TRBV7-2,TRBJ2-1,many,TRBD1,TGTGCCAGCAGTCGTCCCCCCAAACCCGGGACAGTTATCTACAATGAGCAGTTCTTC,CASSRPPKPGTVIYNEQFF
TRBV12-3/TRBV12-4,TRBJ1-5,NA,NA,TGTGCCAGCAGTTTCGGGGCGCGTCAGCCCCAGCATTTT,CASSFGARQPQHF
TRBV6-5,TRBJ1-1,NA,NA,TGTGCCAGCAGTTACGGGGGGCACACTGAAGCTTTCTTT,CASSYGGHTEAFF
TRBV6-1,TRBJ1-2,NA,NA,TGTGCCAGCAGTGAACCGGGACGGCCAAACTATGGCTACACCTTC,CASSEPGRPNYGYTF
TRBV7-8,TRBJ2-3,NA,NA,TGTGCCAGCAGCTTAGTGGGGCCGGATACGCAGTATTTT,CASSLVGPDTQYF
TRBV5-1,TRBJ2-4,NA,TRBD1,TGCGCCAGCAGCAGCAACGGACAGGGAAGGAACATTCAGTACTTC,CASSSNGQGRNIQYF
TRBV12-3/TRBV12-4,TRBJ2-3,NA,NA,TGTGCCAGCAGTGCCAAAATCGGGGGAGATACGCAGTATTTT,CASSAKIGGDTQYF
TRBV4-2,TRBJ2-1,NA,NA,TGTGCCAGCAGCCCGAAAGAGTTTAGTGTTAACAATGAGCAGTTCTTC,CASSPKEFSVNNEQFF
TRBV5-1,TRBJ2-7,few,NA,TGCGCCAGCAGCTTGGCGGGGACGGACTACGAGCAGTACTTC,CASSLAGTDYEQYF
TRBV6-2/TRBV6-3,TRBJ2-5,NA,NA,TGTGCCAGCAGTTTGACCTCGCCCCCTGAGACCCAGTACTTC,CASSLTSPPETQYF
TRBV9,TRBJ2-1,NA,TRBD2,TGTGCCAGCAGCGTAGGTGGGGGACTAACCTACAATGAGCAGTTCTTC,CASSVGGGLTYNEQFF
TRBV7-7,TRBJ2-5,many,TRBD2,TGTGCCAGCAGCCCTACTAGCGGGGAGACCCAGTACTTC,CASSPTSGETQYF
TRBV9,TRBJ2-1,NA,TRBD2,TGTGCCAGCAGCGTAGCGGCTAGCGGGGAGCAGTTCTTC,CASSVAASGEQFF
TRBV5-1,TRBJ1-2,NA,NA,TGCGCCAGCAGCTTGGCAGCAGACACCTATGGCTACACCTTC,CASSLAADTYGYTF
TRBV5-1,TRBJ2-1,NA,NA,TGCGCCAGCGGAATTAGGGACGAGCAGTTCTTC,CASGIRDEQFF
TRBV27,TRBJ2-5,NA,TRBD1,TGTGCCAGCAGTCCATCCTCCGGGACAGGGGGCAGGCAGTACTTC,CASSPSSGTGGRQYF
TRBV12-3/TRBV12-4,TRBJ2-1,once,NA,TGTGCCAGCAGTGTACTGGAGAACAATGAGCAGTTCTTC,CASSVLENNEQFF
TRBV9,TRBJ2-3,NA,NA,TGTGCCAGCAGCGTCCCAGACAGAGCAGAGACGCAGTATTTT,CASSVPDRAETQYF
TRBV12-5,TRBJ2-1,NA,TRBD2,TGTGCTAGTGCCCCTCTAGCGGGGGGGCGCAATGAGCAGTTCTTC,CASAPLAGGRNEQFF
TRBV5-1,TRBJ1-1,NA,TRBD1,TGCGCCAGCCGCGTCGAGGGGGCCATGAACACTGAAGCTTTCTTT,CASRVEGAMNTEAFF
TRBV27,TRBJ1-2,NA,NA,TGTGCCAGCGGGAATGACATCTATGGCTACACCTTC,CASGNDIYGYTF
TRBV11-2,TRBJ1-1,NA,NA,TGTACCAGCAGCTTATTGCAAGGGCGGAACACTGAAGCTTTCTTT,CTSSLLQGRNTEAFF
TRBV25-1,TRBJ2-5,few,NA,TGTGCCAGCAGGGAAAGGTCGGGGTACCAAGAGACCCAGTACTTC,CASRERSGYQETQYF
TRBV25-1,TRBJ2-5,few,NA,TGTGCCAGCAGTGAATCAACAGGGTGGGGGACCCAGTACTTC,CASSESTGWGTQYF
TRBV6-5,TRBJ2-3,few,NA,TGTGCCAGCAGTTACGGCCAGTACACAGATACGCAGTATTTT,CASSYGQYTDTQYF
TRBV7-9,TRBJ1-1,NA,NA,TGTGCCAGCAGCATAGGGGGACAGAACACTGAAGCTTTCTTT,CASSIGGQNTEAFF
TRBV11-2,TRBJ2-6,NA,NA,TGTGCCAGCAGCTCCACACTCGGCAGGGGCTCTGGGGCCAACGTCCTGACTTTC,CASSSTLGRGSGANVLTF
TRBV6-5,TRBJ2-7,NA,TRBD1,TGTGCCAGCAGTCCAGGGGGTACCTTATCCTACGAGCAGTACTTC,CASSPGGTLSYEQYF
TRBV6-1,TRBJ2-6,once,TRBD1,TGTGCCAGCAGTGACTACAGGGGGCCTGGGGCCAACGTCCTGACTTTC,CASSDYRGPGANVLTF
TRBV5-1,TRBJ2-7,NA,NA,TGCGCCAGCAGTTCACAGGGTTTTTACGAGCAGTACTTC,CASSSQGFYEQYF
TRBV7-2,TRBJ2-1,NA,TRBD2,TGTGCCAGCAGCTTAGAGCGGGGGCTTGGGAATGAGCAGTTCTTC,CASSLERGLGNEQFF
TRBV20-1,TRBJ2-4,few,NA,TGCAGTGCCCCGACAGGGACTCGGGACATTCAGTACTTC,CSAPTGTRDIQYF
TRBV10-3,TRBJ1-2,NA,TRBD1,TGTGCCATCAGTGAGGCGCGGGACAGGGGCCATGGCTACACCTTC,CAISEARDRGHGYTF
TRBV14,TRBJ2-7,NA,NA,TGTGCCAGCAGCCAAGTCCCTATAAACTACGAGCAGTACTTC,CASSQVPINYEQYF
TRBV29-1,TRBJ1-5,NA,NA,TGCAGCATAGGCCATGATAGCAATCAGCCCCAGCATTTT,CSIGHDSNQPQHF
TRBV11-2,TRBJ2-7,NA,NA,TGTGCCAGTGGGGAATCCTACGTCGACGAGCAGTACTTC,CASGESYVDEQYF
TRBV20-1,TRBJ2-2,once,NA,TGCAGTGCTAGAGATTCCCAGGGCGCGAACACCGGGGAGCTGTTTTTT,CSARDSQGANTGELFF
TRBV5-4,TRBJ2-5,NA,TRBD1,TGTGCCAGCAGCATGACAGGGGAAGAGACCCAGTACTTC,CASSMTGEETQYF
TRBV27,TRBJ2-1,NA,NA,TGTGCCAGCACCACACCCGGGATAGGGGGTGAGCAGTTCTTC,CASTTPGIGGEQFF
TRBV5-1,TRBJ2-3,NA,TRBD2,TGCGCCAGCAGCCCACTAGCGGCTAGCACAGATACGCAGTATTTT,CASSPLAASTDTQYF
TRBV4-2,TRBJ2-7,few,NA,TGTGCCAGCAGCCAAGATGGGCAGGCCTACGAGCAGTACTTC,CASSQDGQAYEQYF
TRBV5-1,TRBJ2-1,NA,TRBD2,TGCGCCAGCAGCCCTTCGCGGGGGGCTTCACGGAGCTCCTACAATGAGCAGTTCTTC,CASSPSRGASRSSYNEQFF
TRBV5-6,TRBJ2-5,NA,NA,TGTGCCAGCAGCCCGGAGGAGGCCCGGTACCAAGAGACCCAGTACTTC,CASSPEEARYQETQYF
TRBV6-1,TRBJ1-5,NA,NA,TGTGCCAGCAGTGACGGCCCTCAGCCCCAGCATTTT,CASSDGPQPQHF
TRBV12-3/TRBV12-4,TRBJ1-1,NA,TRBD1,TGTGCCAGCAGGACAGGGGGCAACACTGAAGCTTTCTTT,CASRTGGNTEAFF